This entry features one T cell receptor (beta chain) sequence. The data originate from a study of blood T cell repertoires in COVID-19. The method was immunoSEQ multiplex PCR; TCRdb's version includes in-frame clones alone and lacks a portion of them. This table holds a few hundred thousand clones, about 88% found once. This CDR3 has 13 residues. Per the germline V gene, CDR1 is MNHEY and CDR2 is SVGEGT. Trimming removed 6 bases from V and 11 bases from J, with 19 bases in between. This rearrangement joins TRBV6-2 or TRBV6-3 to TRBJ1-1, with D possibly TRBD1 on 6 matching bases. This sequence was found in a woman aged 55-69 years with acute or convalescent COVID-19. The sequencing input was peripheral blood. Written as DNA, the CDR3 is TGTGCCAGCAGCGAAGGGGGACCCTTAGGGGCTTTCTTT. Translation: CASSEGGPLGAFF.